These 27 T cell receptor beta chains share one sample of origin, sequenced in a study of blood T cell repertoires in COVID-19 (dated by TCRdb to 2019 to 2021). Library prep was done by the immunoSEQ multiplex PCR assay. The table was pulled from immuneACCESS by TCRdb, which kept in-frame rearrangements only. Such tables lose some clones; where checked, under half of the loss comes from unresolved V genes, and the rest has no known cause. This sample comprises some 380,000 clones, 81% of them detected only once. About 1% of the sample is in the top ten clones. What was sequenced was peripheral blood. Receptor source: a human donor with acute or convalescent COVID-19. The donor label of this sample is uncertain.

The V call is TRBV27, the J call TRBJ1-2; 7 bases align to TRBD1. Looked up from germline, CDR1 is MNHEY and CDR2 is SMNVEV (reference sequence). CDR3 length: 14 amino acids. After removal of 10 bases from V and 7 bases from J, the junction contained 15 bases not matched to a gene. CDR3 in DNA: TGTGCCACCACCTCGACAGGGAAGCTGGGTGGCTACACCTTC. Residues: CATTSTGKLGGYTF.

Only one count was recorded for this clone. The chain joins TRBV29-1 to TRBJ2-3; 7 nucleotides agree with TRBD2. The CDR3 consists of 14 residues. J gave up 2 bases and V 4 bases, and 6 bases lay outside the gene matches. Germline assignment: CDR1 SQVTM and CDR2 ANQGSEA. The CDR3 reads CSVVGLPHTDTQYF. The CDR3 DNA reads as TGCAGCGTTGTGGGACTACCCCACACAGATACGCAGTATTTT.

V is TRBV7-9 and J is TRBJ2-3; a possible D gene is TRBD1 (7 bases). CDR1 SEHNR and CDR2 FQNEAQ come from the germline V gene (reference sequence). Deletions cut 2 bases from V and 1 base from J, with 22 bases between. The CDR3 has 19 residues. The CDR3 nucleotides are TGTGCCAGCAGCTTAATCCGGGCAGGGGGGATCAAAGGCACAGATACGCAGTATTTT. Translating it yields CASSLIRAGGIKGTDTQYF. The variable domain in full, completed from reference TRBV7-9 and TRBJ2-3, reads DTGVSQNPRHKITKRGQNVTFRCDPISEHNRLYWYRQTLGQGPEFLTYFQNEAQLEKSRLLSDRFSAERPKGSFSTLEIQRTEQGDSAMYLCASSLIRAGGIKGTDTQYFGPGTRLTVL.

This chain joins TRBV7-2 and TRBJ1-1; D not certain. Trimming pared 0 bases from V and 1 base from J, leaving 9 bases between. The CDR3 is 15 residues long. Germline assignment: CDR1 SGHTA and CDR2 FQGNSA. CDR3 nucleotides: TGTGCCAGCAGCTTAGCCGCTACCCAGAACACTGAAGCTTTCTTT. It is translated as CASSLAATQNTEAFF.

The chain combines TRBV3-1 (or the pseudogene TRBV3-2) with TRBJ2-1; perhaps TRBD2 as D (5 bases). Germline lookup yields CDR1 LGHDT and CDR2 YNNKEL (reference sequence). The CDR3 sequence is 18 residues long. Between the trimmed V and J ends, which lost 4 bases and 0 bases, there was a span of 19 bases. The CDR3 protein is CASSPSGRQRSSYNEQFF. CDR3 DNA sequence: TGTGCCAGCAGCCCCTCAGGCCGGCAGCGGAGCTCCTACAATGAGCAGTTCTTC.

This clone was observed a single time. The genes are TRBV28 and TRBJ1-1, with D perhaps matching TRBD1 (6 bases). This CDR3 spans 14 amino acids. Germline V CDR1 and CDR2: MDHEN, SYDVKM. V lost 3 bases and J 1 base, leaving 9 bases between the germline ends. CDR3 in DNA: TGTGCCAGCAGTTTGAGGGGGTGGAACACTGAAGCTTTCTTT. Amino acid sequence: CASSLRGWNTEAFF. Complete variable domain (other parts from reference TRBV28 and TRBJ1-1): DVKVTQSSRYLVKRTGEKVFLECVQDMDHENMFWYRQDPGLGLRLIYFSYDVKMKEKGDIPEGYSVSREKKERFSLILESASTNQTSMYLCASSLRGWNTEAFFGQGTRLTVV.

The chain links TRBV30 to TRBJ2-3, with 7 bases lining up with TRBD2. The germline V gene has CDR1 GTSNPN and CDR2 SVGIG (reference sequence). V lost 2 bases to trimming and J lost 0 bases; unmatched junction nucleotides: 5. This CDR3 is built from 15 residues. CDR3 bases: TGTGCCTGGAGTCTGAGCGGGGCTAGCACAGATACGCAGTATTTT. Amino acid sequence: CAWSLSGASTDTQYF.

In DNA, the CDR3 is TGTGCCACCAGCAGTGGTTGGGAACCCGGGAAAAACACTGAAGCTTTCTTT. Protein: CATSSGWEPGKNTEAFF. The chain joins TRBV15 to TRBJ1-1; D is unresolved. CDR1 and CDR2 from the germline V gene are LNHNV and YYDKDF (reference sequence). V was clipped by 3 bases and J by 2 bases, with 19 bases between them. The CDR3 consists of 17 residues. The complete variable domain, with remaining parts taken from reference TRBV15 and TRBJ1-1, reads DAMVIQNPRYQVTQFGKPVTLSCSQTLNHNVMYWYQQKSSQAPKLLFHYYDKDFNNEADTPDNFQSRRPNTSFCFLDIRSPGLGDTAMYLCATSSGWEPGKNTEAFFGQGTRLTVV.

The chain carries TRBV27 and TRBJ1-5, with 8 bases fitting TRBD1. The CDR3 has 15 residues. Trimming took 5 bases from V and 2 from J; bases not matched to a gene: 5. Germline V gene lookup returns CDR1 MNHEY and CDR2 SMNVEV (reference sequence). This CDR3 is CASSLGQGRNQPQHF. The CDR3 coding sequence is TGTGCCAGCAGTCTCGGACAGGGTCGCAATCAGCCCCAGCATTTT.

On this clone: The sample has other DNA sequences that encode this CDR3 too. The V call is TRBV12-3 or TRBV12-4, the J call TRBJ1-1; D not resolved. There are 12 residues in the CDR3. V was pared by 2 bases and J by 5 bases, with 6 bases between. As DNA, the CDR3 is TGTGCCAGCAGTTTATCAGGAACTGAAGCTTTCTTT. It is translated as CASSLSGTEAFF.

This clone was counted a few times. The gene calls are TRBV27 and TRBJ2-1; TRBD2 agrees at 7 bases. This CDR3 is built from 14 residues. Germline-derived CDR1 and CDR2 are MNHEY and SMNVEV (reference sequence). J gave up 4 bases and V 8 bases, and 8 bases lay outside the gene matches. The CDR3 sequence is CASRFSGQYNEQFF. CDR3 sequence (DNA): TGTGCCAGCCGGTTTAGCGGGCAATACAATGAGCAGTTCTTC.

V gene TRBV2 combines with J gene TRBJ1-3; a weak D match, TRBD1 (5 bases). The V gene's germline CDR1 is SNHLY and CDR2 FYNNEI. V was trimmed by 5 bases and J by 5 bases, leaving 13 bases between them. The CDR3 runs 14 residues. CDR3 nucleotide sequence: TGTGCCAGCAGTACGGCCGACAGCCGAAACACCATATATTTT. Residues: CASSTADSRNTIYF.

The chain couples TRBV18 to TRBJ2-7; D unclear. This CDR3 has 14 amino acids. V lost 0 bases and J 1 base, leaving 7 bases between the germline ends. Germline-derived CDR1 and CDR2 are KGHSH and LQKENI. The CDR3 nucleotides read TGTGCCAGCTCACCACCGGCCAGGTCCTACGAGCAGTACTTC. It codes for CASSPPARSYEQYF.

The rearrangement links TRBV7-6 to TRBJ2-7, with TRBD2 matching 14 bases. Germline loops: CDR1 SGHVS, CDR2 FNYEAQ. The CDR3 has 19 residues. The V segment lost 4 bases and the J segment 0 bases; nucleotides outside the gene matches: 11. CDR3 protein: CASSSQPGTSGGSSYEQYF. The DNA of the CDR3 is TGTGCCAGCAGCTCACAACCCGGGACTAGCGGGGGTAGCTCCTACGAGCAGTACTTC.

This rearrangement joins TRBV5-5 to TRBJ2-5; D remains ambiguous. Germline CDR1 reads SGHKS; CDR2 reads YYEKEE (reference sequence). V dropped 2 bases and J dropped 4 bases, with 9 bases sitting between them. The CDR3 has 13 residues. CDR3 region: CASSFASVETQYF. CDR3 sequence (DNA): TGTGCCAGCAGCTTCGCTTCGGTAGAGACCCAGTACTTC. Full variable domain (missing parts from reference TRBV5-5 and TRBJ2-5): DAGVTQSPTHLIKTRGQQVTLRCSPISGHKSVSWYQQVLGQGPQFIFQYYEKEERGRGNFPDRFSARQFPNYSSELNVNALLLGDSALYLCASSFASVETQYFGPGTRLLVL.

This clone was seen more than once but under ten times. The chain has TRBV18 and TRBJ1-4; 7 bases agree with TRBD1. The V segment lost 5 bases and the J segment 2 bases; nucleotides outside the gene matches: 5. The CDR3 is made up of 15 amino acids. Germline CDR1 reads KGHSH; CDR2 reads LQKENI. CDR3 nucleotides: TGTGCCAGCTCAAGACAGGGTAACACTAATGAAAAACTGTTTTTT. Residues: CASSRQGNTNEKLFF.

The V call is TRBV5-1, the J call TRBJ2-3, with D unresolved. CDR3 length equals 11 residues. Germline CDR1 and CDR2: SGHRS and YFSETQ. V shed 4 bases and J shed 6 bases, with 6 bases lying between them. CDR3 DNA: TGCGCCAGCAGCCAAGCTGATACGCAGTATTTT. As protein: CASSQADTQYF.

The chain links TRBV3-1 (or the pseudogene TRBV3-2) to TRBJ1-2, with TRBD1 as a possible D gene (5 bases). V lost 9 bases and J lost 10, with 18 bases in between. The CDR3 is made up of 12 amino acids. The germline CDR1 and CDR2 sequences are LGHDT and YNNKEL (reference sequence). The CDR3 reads CASLDKTGFYTF. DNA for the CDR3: TGTGCCAGTCTAGATAAAACAGGATTCTACACCTTC.

CDR3 bases: TGTGCCAGCAGTTACGTGGGGCACTATGGCTACACCTTC. Amino acid sequence: CASSYVGHYGYTF. The genes are TRBV6-5 and TRBJ1-2; the D gene is possibly TRBD1 (5 bases). This CDR3 region has 13 residues. V was cut by 2 bases and J by 3 bases, with 7 bases left in between. Germline V gene data show CDR1 as MNHEY and CDR2 as SVGAGI.

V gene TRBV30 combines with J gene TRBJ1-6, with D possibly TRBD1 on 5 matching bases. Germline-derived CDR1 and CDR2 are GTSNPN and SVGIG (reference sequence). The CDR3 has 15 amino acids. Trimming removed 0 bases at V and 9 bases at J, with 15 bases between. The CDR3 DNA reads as TGTGCCTGGAGTGTACGTCCAGGGCTCGGTTCACCCCTCCACTTT. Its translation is CAWSVRPGLGSPLHF.

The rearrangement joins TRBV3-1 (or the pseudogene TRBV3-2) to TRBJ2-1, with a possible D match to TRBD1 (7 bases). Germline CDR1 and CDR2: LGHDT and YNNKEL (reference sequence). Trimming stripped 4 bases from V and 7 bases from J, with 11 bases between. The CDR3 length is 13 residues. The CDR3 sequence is CASSRQGGNEQFF. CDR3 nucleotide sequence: TGTGCCAGCAGCCGACAGGGAGGTAATGAGCAGTTCTTC.

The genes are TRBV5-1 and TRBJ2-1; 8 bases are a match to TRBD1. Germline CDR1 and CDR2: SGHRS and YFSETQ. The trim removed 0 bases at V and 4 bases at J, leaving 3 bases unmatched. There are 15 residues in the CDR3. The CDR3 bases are TGCGCCAGCAGCTTGGGAGGGGACAGGTACAATGAGCAGTTCTTC. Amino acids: CASSLGGDRYNEQFF.

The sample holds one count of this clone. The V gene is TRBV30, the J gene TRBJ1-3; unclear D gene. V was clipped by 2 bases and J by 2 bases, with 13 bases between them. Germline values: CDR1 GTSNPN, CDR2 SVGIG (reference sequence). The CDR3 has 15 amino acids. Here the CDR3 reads CAWSSSGLPGNTIYF. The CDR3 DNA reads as TGTGCCTGGAGTTCATCTGGCCTGCCTGGAAACACCATATATTTT.

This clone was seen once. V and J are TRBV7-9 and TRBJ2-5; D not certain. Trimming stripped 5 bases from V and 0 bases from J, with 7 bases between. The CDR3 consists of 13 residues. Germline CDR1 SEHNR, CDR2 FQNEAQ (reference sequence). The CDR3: CASSPRDQETQYF. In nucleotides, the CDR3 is TGTGCCAGCAGCCCCCGGGACCAAGAGACCCAGTACTTC. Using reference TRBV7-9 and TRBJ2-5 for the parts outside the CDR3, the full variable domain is DTGVSQNPRHKITKRGQNVTFRCDPISEHNRLYWYRQTLGQGPEFLTYFQNEAQLEKSRLLSDRFSAERPKGSFSTLEIQRTEQGDSAMYLCASSPRDQETQYFGPGTRLLVL.

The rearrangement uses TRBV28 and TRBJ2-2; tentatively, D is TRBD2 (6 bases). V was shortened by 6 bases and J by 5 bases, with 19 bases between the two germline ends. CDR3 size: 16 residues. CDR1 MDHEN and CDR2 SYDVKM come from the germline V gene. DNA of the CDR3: TGTGCCAGCAGGGGGGGTCTGGCGGTAAAGACCGGGGAGCTGTTTTTT. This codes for CASRGGLAVKTGELFF.

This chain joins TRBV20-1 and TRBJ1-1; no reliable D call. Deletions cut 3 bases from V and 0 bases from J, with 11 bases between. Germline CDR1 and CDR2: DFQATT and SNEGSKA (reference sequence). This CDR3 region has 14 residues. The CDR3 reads CSASQVLMNTEAFF. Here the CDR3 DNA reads TGCAGTGCTAGTCAGGTATTGATGAACACTGAAGCTTTCTTT.

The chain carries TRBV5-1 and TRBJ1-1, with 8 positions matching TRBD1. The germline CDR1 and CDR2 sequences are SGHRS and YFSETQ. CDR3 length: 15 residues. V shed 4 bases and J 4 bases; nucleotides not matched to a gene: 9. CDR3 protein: CASSLWTGSGTEAFF. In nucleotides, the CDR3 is TGCGCCAGCAGCCTTTGGACAGGGTCGGGCACTGAAGCTTTCTTT.